The clone carrying this T cell receptor beta chain was found a few times. Its antigen remains unknown. One entry per CDR3 protein results from TCRdb running MiXCR on the 5' RACE reads. The sample carries 450,000 to 600,000 distinct CDR3 sequences, approximately 13% recorded once. This sample stems from a study of T cells after yellow fever vaccination. Broader study findings: Abundant clonotypes (contaminants from the bulk population) could be present in FACS-sorted repertoires.

The V gene's germline CDR1 is LGHNA and CDR2 YNFKEQ. The CDR3 spans 15 residues. With 0 bases removed from V and 4 bases from J, the gap between germline ends came to 12 bases. This material consisted of PBMCs, taken on the day of the yellow fever booster vaccination. The TCR was taken from a man aged 25 to 45 who received the YFV17D yellow fever vaccine. The chain combines TRBV4-2 with TRBJ1-2; D might be TRBD1 (5 bases). The CDR3 here is CASSQDLREAYGYTF. The CDR3 region has the DNA TGTGCCAGCAGCCAAGACCTCAGGGAAGCCTATGGCTACACCTTC.